These 26 T cell receptor beta chains were all obtained from the same sample, sequenced in a study of regulatory T cells in long-lasting Graves disease. To make TCR beta libraries, researchers used iRepertoire HTBI primers and Arm-PCR of CDR3 regions. TCRdb analysed the multiplex PCR reads with MiXCR anew, one entry per CDR3 protein. The table shows roughly 500,000 distinct CDR3 sequences, with 20% to 25% occurring only once. Time point in this sample: persistent/refractory GD, antithyroid drugs over 5 years with positive TRAb. RNA extracted from PBMCs served as the sequencing template. This material consisted of peripheral blood mononuclear cells (PBMCs), taken when the disease was refractory, from a patient treated with antithyroid drugs. These receptors all stem from a female donor with Graves disease.

This chain uses TRBV5-6 with TRBJ2-7; D not resolved. CDR3 length equals 13 residues. Germline values: CDR1 SGHDT, CDR2 YYEEEE. Deletions cut 2 bases from V and 1 base from J, with 7 bases between. The CDR3 sequence: CASSFAMSYEQYF. In nucleotides, the CDR3 is TGTGCCAGCAGCTTTGCAATGTCCTACGAGCAGTACTTC.

This clonotype was seen many times. V and J are TRBV28 and TRBJ1-1; D not resolved. This CDR3 is 12 amino acids long. The germline V gene has CDR1 MDHEN and CDR2 SYDVKM. Trimming took off 2 bases at V and 10 bases at J, with 11 bases between the two ends. DNA for the CDR3: TGTGCCAGCAGTTTAAGGTGGATGGGAGCTTTCTTT. Protein product: CASSLRWMGAFF. The full variable domain, completed using reference TRBV28 and TRBJ1-1, is DVKVTQSSRYLVKRTGEKVFLECVQDMDHENMFWYRQDPGLGLRLIYFSYDVKMKEKGDIPEGYSVSREKKERFSLILESASTNQTSMYLCASSLRWMGAFFGQGTRLTVV.

This clonotype was seen at least ten times. V gene TRBV12-3 or TRBV12-4 combines with J gene TRBJ1-2, with 10 bases aligning to TRBD1. This CDR3 has 15 amino acids. Trimming cost V 2 bases and J 8 bases; bases outside gene matches: 8. The CDR3 reads CASSLPPGQGPGYTF. The CDR3 DNA is TGTGCCAGCAGTTTACCCCCGGGACAGGGGCCCGGCTACACCTTC.

This clonotype was picked up many times. The chain couples TRBV7-2 to TRBJ1-5; D unclear. The CDR3 consists of 13 residues. Trimming left V 6 bases short and J 5 bases short, with 11 bases between. CDR1 SGHTA and CDR2 FQGNSA come from the germline V gene. In DNA, the CDR3 is TGTGCCAGCAGTGGAGGAGGGTATCAGCCCCAGCATTTT. It translates to CASSGGGYQPQHF.

V gene TRBV28 combines with J gene TRBJ1-1; 8 bases are shared with TRBD1. CDR1 is MDHEN, CDR2 SYDVKM, per germline. The J segment lost 4 bases and the V segment lost 2 bases, leaving 6 bases of the junction unmatched. This CDR3 region has 15 residues. The CDR3 region is CASSLRTGPGTEAFF. The CDR3 DNA reads as TGTGCCAGCAGTTTACGGACAGGGCCCGGCACTGAAGCTTTCTTT.

This clonotype was seen a handful of times. The chain has TRBV30 and TRBJ1-2; 8 nucleotides align to TRBD1. The length of the CDR3 is 13 residues. Germline CDR1 reads GTSNPN; CDR2 reads SVGIG (reference sequence). Unmatched junction bases numbered 3, after V lost 0 bases and J lost 6 bases. The DNA for the CDR3 is TGTGCCTGGAGTGTGGCAGGGGGCAATGGCTACACCTTC. Amino acid sequence: CAWSVAGGNGYTF.

This clonotype has more than one count but fewer than ten. The chain joins TRBV6-5 to TRBJ2-2; D is possibly TRBD1 (6 bases). From germline, CDR1 is MNHEY and CDR2 SVGAGI. The CDR3 loop spans 16 amino acids. Trimming shortened V by 0 bases and J by 1 base, and 9 bases separated the two germline ends. Here the CDR3 DNA reads TGTGCCAGCAGTTACTCGGGGACATTGAACACCGGGGAGCTGTTTTTT. Amino acid sequence: CASSYSGTLNTGELFF.

This clonotype was counted many times. The DNA of the CDR3 is TGTGCCAGCAGTTACTCGATACTGCTCAATCAGCCCCAGCATTTT. Its protein is CASSYSILLNQPQHF. The chain is built from TRBV6-2 or TRBV6-3 and TRBJ1-5; D not resolved. Trimming took 0 bases from V and 3 from J, leaving 9 bases between them. There are 15 residues in the CDR3. CDR1 and CDR2 from the germline V gene are MNHEY and SVGEGT.

The chain carries TRBV28 and TRBJ2-2; TRBD1 matches 7 bases. V dropped 6 bases and J dropped 5; count of bases not matched to a gene: 9. The CDR3 runs 15 residues. Germline V gene data show CDR1 as MDHEN and CDR2 as SYDVKM. CDR3 nucleotide sequence: TGTGCCAGCAGCAGACCGGACAGGCGAACCGGGGAGCTGTTTTTT. Translating it yields CASSRPDRRTGELFF.

This chain joins TRBV7-9 and TRBJ2-3, with D tentatively TRBD1 (6 bases). The germline gives CDR1 SEHNR, CDR2 FQNEAQ (reference sequence). This CDR3 is built from 16 residues. V was trimmed by 3 bases and J by 6 bases, leaving 19 bases between them. In DNA form, the CDR3 reads TGTGCCAGCAGCTTGTCTTGGGCCAGGGGCAGGGATACGCAGTATTTT. It codes for CASSLSWARGRDTQYF.

The chain carries TRBV30 and TRBJ1-1; no clear D. The V and J ends lost 0 bases and 4 bases respectively, with 9 bases between them. CDR1 is GTSNPN and CDR2 is SVGIG in the germline V gene (reference sequence). The CDR3 contains 13 residues. CDR3 region: CAWSVWGVTEAFF. The CDR3 DNA follows: TGTGCCTGGAGTGTCTGGGGTGTCACTGAAGCTTTCTTT.

Only a few counts were recorded for this clonotype. J is TRBJ2-3 and V is TRBV7-9; D perhaps matches TRBD2 (6 bases). The CDR3 is made up of 14 amino acids. Germline-derived CDR1 and CDR2 are SEHNR and FQNEAQ (reference sequence). Trimming cost V 5 bases and J 6 bases, with 15 bases left between them. The CDR3 spells CASSVGGVLDTQYF. The CDR3 DNA is TGTGCCAGCAGCGTTGGAGGGGTCTTGGATACGCAGTATTTT.

This clonotype has just a few counts. This chain joins TRBV30 and TRBJ2-5; 7 bases match TRBD2. The CDR3 totals 12 residues. The germline V gene encodes CDR1 GTSNPN and CDR2 SVGIG (reference sequence). Unmatched junction bases numbered 3, after V lost 3 bases and J lost 5 bases. DNA for the CDR3: TGTGCCTGGAGCACTAGCGACGAGACCCAGTACTTC. Protein sequence: CAWSTSDETQYF. The full variable domain, in which reference TRBV30 and TRBJ2-5 provide the parts outside the CDR3, is SQTIHQWPATLVQPVGSPLSLECTVEGTSNPNLYWYRQAAGRGLQLLFYSVGIGQISSEVPQNLSASRPQDRQFILSSKKLLLSDSGFYLCAWSTSDETQYFGPGTRLLVL.

In its sample, this clonotype was seen many times. The rearrangement links TRBV7-9 to TRBJ1-6, with TRBD1 matching 10 bases. Unmatched junction bases numbered 7, after V lost 0 bases and J lost 11 bases. The germline gives CDR1 SEHNR, CDR2 FQNEAQ (reference sequence). CDR3 length equals 16 residues. In nucleotides, the CDR3 is TGTGCCAGCAGCTTAGCGCAGGGACAGGGGTGGGCACCCCTCCACTTT. This sequence encodes CASSLAQGQGWAPLHF.

In its sample, this clonotype was seen many times. V and J are TRBV24-1 and TRBJ2-5; D is unclear. Germline V gene lookup returns CDR1 KGHDR and CDR2 SFDVKD. V was shortened by 4 bases and J by 5 bases, with 16 bases between the two germline ends. This CDR3 region has 15 residues. The CDR3: CATSDAVVKAETQYF. The CDR3 DNA reads TGTGCCACCAGTGACGCAGTTGTTAAAGCGGAGACCCAGTACTTC.

The V and J genes are TRBV20-1 and TRBJ2-5; 14 positions match TRBD2. CDR1 and CDR2 (germline): DFQATT, SNEGSKA (reference sequence). Unmatched junction bases numbered 2, after V lost 5 bases and J lost 0 bases. This CDR3 region has 15 residues. For the CDR3, the DNA is TGCAGTGCTCGGACTAGCGGGGGGTACCAAGAGACCCAGTACTTC. Translation gives CSARTSGGYQETQYF.

This clonotype has a count of ten or more. V usage is TRBV15 and J usage is TRBJ2-7; 11 bases line up with TRBD1. Germline V gene lookup returns CDR1 LNHNV and CDR2 YYDKDF (reference sequence). Trimming took 5 bases from V and 3 from J; bases not matched to a gene: 3. The CDR3 totals 14 residues. CDR3 bases: TGTGCCACCAGCGGGGGGACAGGGGGCTACGAGCAGTACTTC. Amino acid sequence: CATSGGTGGYEQYF.

This chain joins TRBV5-6 and TRBJ1-6, with D hard to call. The length of the CDR3 is 15 residues. V shed 0 bases and J shed 10 bases, with 14 bases lying between them. Per germline, CDR1 SGHDT and CDR2 YYEEEE. The CDR3 is CASSLDHGRGSPLHF. The CDR3 coding sequence is TGTGCCAGCAGCTTGGATCACGGGAGAGGGTCACCCCTCCACTTT.

In this sample, this clonotype turned up many times. The chain employs TRBV28 and TRBJ1-2; D remains unclear. V lost 2 bases to trimming and J lost 0 bases, with 10 bases between them. The CDR3 is 15 amino acids. Germline CDR1 MDHEN, CDR2 SYDVKM. CDR3 DNA: TGTGCCAGCAGTTTAGAGGTGCTAGCTAACTATGGCTACACCTTC. It specifies CASSLEVLANYGYTF.

A note on this clonotype: A single base separates this from a much larger clone, so it may be a read error. The chain carries TRBV5-1 and TRBJ2-2, with D tentatively TRBD1 (6 bases). The CDR3 has 16 amino acids. Germline V CDR1 and CDR2: SGHRS, YFSETQ. The V end lost 0 bases, the J end lost 3 bases, and 12 bases lay between the germline ends. Here the CDR3 DNA reads TGCGCCAGCAGCTTGGGACAGGACCGCTACACCGGGGAGCTGTTTTTT. It yields the protein CASSLGQDRYTGELFF.

The chain links TRBV12-3 or TRBV12-4 to TRBJ1-6; 9 nucleotides align to TRBD1. The trim removed 6 bases at V and 0 bases at J, leaving 12 bases unmatched. The CDR3 runs to 19 residues. The CDR3 DNA sequence: TGTGCCAGCAGAAACCGGGACAGGGTTGGTAGCTCCTATAATTCACCCCTCCACTTT. It translates to CASRNRDRVGSSYNSPLHF.

This sequence joins TRBV4-1 and TRBJ1-2; D is perhaps TRBD1 (5 bases). The CDR3 runs 18 residues. CDR1 and CDR2 from the germline V gene are MGHRA and YSYEKL. Between the trimmed V and J ends, which lost 1 base and 3 bases, there was a span of 21 bases. Here the CDR3 reads CASSQGRGGGNSHYGYTF. DNA for the CDR3: TGCGCCAGCAGCCAAGGCCGGGGCGGGGGTAATTCTCACTATGGCTACACCTTC.

This clonotype has only a few counts. V usage is TRBV28 and J usage is TRBJ2-1; 11 positions agree with TRBD2. V shed 6 bases and J 6 bases; nucleotides not matched to a gene: 7. Germline CDR1 is MDHEN and CDR2 is SYDVKM. The CDR3 runs to 15 residues. The CDR3 here is CASSLGLAEINEQFF. The CDR3 bases are TGTGCCAGCAGCTTGGGACTAGCGGAGATCAATGAGCAGTTCTTC. The full variable domain, completed using reference TRBV28 and TRBJ2-1, is DVKVTQSSRYLVKRTGEKVFLECVQDMDHENMFWYRQDPGLGLRLIYFSYDVKMKEKGDIPEGYSVSREKKERFSLILESASTNQTSMYLCASSLGLAEINEQFFGPGTRLTVL.

Many counts were recorded for this clonotype. V usage is TRBV12-3 or TRBV12-4 and J usage is TRBJ1-5, with a possible D match to TRBD1 (6 bases). V lost 6 bases to trimming and J lost 2 bases, with 11 bases between them. This CDR3 has 14 amino acids. The CDR3 protein is CASSLGAGNQPQHF. DNA for the CDR3: TGTGCCAGCAGCTTGGGGGCTGGCAATCAGCCCCAGCATTTT.

In its sample, this clonotype was seen many times. This chain uses TRBV4-1 with TRBJ1-2; D is undetermined. CDR3 length equals 16 residues. V was cut by 3 bases and J by 0 bases, with 14 bases left in between. Germline V gene lookup returns CDR1 MGHRA and CDR2 YSYEKL. CDR3 DNA: TGCGCCAGCAGCCACGAGGTGCGTGGGGCTAACTATGGCTACACCTTC. It is translated as CASSHEVRGANYGYTF.

The chain has TRBV15 and TRBJ1-6; weak D call: TRBD1 (5 bases). Trimming stripped 5 bases from V and 10 bases from J, with 21 bases between. This CDR3 has 16 residues. The germline V gene has CDR1 LNHNV and CDR2 YYDKDF (reference sequence). The CDR3 spells CATSAHSDPWGSPLHF. The CDR3 nucleotides read TGTGCCACCAGCGCCCACTCGGACCCGTGGGGGTCACCCCTCCACTTT.